This T cell receptor (beta chain) came from a study of relationships among human T cell subsets. Broader study findings: Over 55% of CD8+ cytotoxic sequences were in clones over 100 reads; regulatory and Th2 had few. A couple of pan T samples were processed with pan B cells.

This clonotype has only a few counts. Its antigen is not known. The T cell receptor alpha and beta CDR3 regions were amplified from mRNA by semiquantitative ARM-PCR. Tagged nested gene-specific primers were used first, then communal superprimers amplified exponentially. MiXCR, run by TCRdb on the multiplex PCR reads, gives a single entry per CDR3 protein. The data hold over 13,000 distinct CDR3 sequences, with less than 70% observed a single time. Trimming cost V 5 bases and J 0 bases, with 7 bases left between them. The CDR3 length is 13 residues. The germline V gene encodes CDR1 MNHEY and CDR2 SMNVEV (reference sequence).

This chain connects TRBV27 to TRBJ1-1, with D uncertain. Source material: total T cells sorted from blood. This TCR was recovered from a middle-aged man in good health. The CDR3 is CASSLHLNTEAFF. CDR3 DNA sequence: TGTGCCAGCAGTCTCCACTTGAACACTGAAGCTTTCTTT.